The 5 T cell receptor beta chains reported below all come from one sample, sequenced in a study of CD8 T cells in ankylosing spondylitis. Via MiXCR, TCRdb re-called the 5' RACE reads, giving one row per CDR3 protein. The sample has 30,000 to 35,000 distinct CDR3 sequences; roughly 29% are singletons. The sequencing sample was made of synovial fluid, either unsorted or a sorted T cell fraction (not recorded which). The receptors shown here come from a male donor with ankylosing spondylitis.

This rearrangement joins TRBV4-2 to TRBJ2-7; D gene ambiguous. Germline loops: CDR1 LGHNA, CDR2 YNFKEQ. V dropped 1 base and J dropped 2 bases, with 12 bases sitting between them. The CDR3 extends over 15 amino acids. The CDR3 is CASSQGTARTYEQYF. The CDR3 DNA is TGTGCCAGCAGCCAAGGGACCGCCAGGACCTACGAGCAGTACTTC.

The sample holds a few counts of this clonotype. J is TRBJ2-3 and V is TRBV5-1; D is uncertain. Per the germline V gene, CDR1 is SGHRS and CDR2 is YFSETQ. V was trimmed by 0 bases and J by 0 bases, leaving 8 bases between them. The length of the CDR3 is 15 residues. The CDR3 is CASSLGVRSTDTQYF. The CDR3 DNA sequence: TGCGCCAGCAGCTTGGGGGTTCGGAGCACAGATACGCAGTATTTT.

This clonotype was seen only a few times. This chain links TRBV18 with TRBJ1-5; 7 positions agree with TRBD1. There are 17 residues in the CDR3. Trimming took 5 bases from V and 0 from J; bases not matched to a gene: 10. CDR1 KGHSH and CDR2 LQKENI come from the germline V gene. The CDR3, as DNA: TGTGCCAGCTCATCTCAGGGGGGGCACTATAGCAATCAGCCCCAGCATTTT. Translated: CASSSQGGHYSNQPQHF. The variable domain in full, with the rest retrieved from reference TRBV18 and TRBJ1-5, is NAGVMQNPRHLVRRRGQEARLRCSPMKGHSHVYWYRQLPEEGLKFMVYLQKENIIDESGMPKERFSAEFPKEGPSILRIQQVVRGDSAAYFCASSSQGGHYSNQPQHFGDGTRLSIL.

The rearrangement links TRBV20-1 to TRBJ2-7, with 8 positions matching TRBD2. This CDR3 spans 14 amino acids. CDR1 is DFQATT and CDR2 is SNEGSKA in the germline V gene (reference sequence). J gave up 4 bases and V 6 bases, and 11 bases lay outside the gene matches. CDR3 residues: CSALSSGRPYEQYF. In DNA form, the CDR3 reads TGCAGTGCCCTCTCGAGCGGGAGACCTTACGAGCAGTACTTC.

DNA for the CDR3: TGCAGTGCCCTGCCGGAGGGCTCCTACGAGCAGTACTTC. Protein: CSALPEGSYEQYF. V gene TRBV20-1 combines with J gene TRBJ2-7; TRBD2 is a possible D gene (6 bases). Germline CDR1 reads DFQATT; CDR2 reads SNEGSKA (reference sequence). V was cut by 6 bases and J by 0 bases, with 12 bases left in between. This CDR3 comprises 13 residues.